Below, 14 T cell receptor beta chains from the same sample are listed, as sequenced in a study of CD4 T cells in relation to SARS-CoV-2 and coronaviruses. The table came from immunoSEQ multiplex PCR; TCRdb's copy has only in-frame clones and leaves some out. Of about 43,000 clones in the sample, 82% were seen once. For these receptors, no antigen is known. Sequencing was carried out using naive CD4+ T cells from PBMCs, cultured in vitro. The subset is: naive CD4+ T cells isolated by negative enrichment. The receptors were sampled from an adult with COVID-19.

The sample holds one count of this clone. This chain links TRBV4-1 with TRBJ1-1; D unresolved. CDR1 and CDR2 from the germline V gene are MGHRA and YSYEKL. The CDR3 runs 15 residues. V was cut by 4 bases and J by 4 bases, with 16 bases left in between. The CDR3 spells CASSPIDRGITEAFF. CDR3 DNA: TGCGCCAGCAGCCCGATAGACCGTGGAATCACTGAAGCTTTCTTT.

This chain uses TRBV5-6 with TRBJ2-6; 8 bases agree with TRBD2. Germline CDR1 and CDR2: SGHDT and YYEEEE. This CDR3 is built from 19 residues. V was clipped by 0 bases and J by 0 bases; unmatched bases: 8. CDR3 region: CASSLGTSGLSSGANVLTF. The CDR3 DNA follows: TGTGCCAGCAGCTTGGGTACTAGCGGCCTAAGCTCTGGGGCCAACGTCCTGACTTTC.

In DNA form, the CDR3 reads TGTGCCAGCAGTTTGGAGGGCCACCCCTACAATGAGCAGTTCTTC. Translation gives CASSLEGHPYNEQFF. The chain uses TRBV27 and TRBJ2-1; D may be TRBD2 (6 bases). V shed 3 bases and J shed 2 bases, with 11 bases lying between them. The CDR3 is 15 residues long. The germline V gene encodes CDR1 MNHEY and CDR2 SMNVEV (reference sequence).

The chain's CDR3 is CASSHSRGRETQYF. CDR3 nucleotides: TGTGCCAGCAGCCATTCGCGCGGCCGTGAGACCCAGTACTTC. The chain carries TRBV3-1 (or the pseudogene TRBV3-2) and TRBJ2-5, with unresolved D. The CDR3 sequence is 14 residues long. From germline, CDR1 is LGHDT and CDR2 YNNKEL (reference sequence). The germline V and J ends were trimmed by 3 bases and 5 bases, with 13 bases remaining between them.

This chain connects TRBV9 to TRBJ1-6; tentative D call: TRBD1 (6 bases). CDR1 is SGDLS, CDR2 YYNGEE, per germline. V was trimmed by 0 bases and J by 7 bases, leaving 14 bases between them. This CDR3 has 16 amino acids. CDR3 sequence (DNA): TGTGCCAGCAGCGTAGGGAGGACAGTGACCAATTCACCCCTCCACTTT. It is translated as CASSVGRTVTNSPLHF.

The gene calls are TRBV7-9 and TRBJ1-2; tentatively, D is TRBD1 (5 bases). Germline CDR1 and CDR2: SEHNR and FQNEAQ (reference sequence). This CDR3 is built from 14 residues. V was clipped by 1 base and J by 8 bases, with 14 bases between them. For the CDR3, the DNA is TGTGCCAGCAGCTTAGGAGGGGCTTCGGGCGGCTACACCTTC. As protein: CASSLGGASGGYTF. Drawing the rest from reference TRBV7-9 and TRBJ1-2, the complete variable domain is DTGVSQNPRHKITKRGQNVTFRCDPISEHNRLYWYRQTLGQGPEFLTYFQNEAQLEKSRLLSDRFSAERPKGSFSTLEIQRTEQGDSAMYLCASSLGGASGGYTFGSGTRLTVV.

V and J are TRBV7-3 and TRBJ2-3; D remains unclear. The CDR3 consists of 14 residues. Germline V CDR1 and CDR2: SGHTA, FQGTGA. Trimming cost V 4 bases and J 4 bases, with 12 bases left between them. The CDR3 DNA reads as TGTGCCAGCAGCTCCCGTGGTAGCTCAGATACGCAGTATTTT. It specifies CASSSRGSSDTQYF.

This chain joins TRBV5-4 and TRBJ1-2; D ambiguous. Trimming shortened V by 4 bases and J by 4 bases, and 11 bases separated the two germline ends. Germline CDR1 reads SGHNT; CDR2 reads YYREEE (reference sequence). The length of the CDR3 is 13 residues. The CDR3 DNA follows: TGTGCCAGCAGCACCGGACGGTCCTATGGCTACACCTTC. Translated, it gives CASSTGRSYGYTF.

The V and J genes are TRBV7-2 and TRBJ2-7; D ambiguous. This CDR3 spans 13 amino acids. V lost 3 bases to trimming and J lost 6 bases, with 12 bases between them. The germline CDR1 and CDR2 sequences are SGHTA and FQGNSA. In DNA form, the CDR3 reads TGTGCCAGCAGCTTGGTGGGTTTGCCCGAGCAGTACTTC. Its translation: CASSLVGLPEQYF.

The V gene is TRBV29-1, the J gene TRBJ2-3; TRBD2 agrees at 7 bases. The CDR3 totals 15 residues. Germline assignment: CDR1 SQVTM and CDR2 ANQGSEA. V lost 0 bases, J lost 6 bases, and 9 bases stayed unmatched. Here the CDR3 DNA reads TGCAGCGTTGAAGAATGGGGGGGACCCCGCGATACGCAGTATTTT. The encoded protein is CSVEEWGGPRDTQYF.

The chain combines TRBV28 with TRBJ2-7; D might be TRBD1 (6 bases). The CDR3 consists of 14 residues. The germline gives CDR1 MDHEN, CDR2 SYDVKM. Trimming left V 6 bases short and J 0 bases short, with 12 bases between. The CDR3 reads CASRQTGDSYEQYF. CDR3 nucleotides: TGTGCCAGCAGGCAGACAGGAGACTCCTACGAGCAGTACTTC.

The V gene is TRBV6-2 or TRBV6-3, the J gene TRBJ1-1; unclear D gene. CDR3 length: 13 residues. The germline V gene encodes CDR1 MNHEY and CDR2 SVGEGT. V was clipped by 5 bases and J by 10 bases, with 17 bases between them. CDR3 DNA: TGTGCCAGCAGTCAGCGGCCACCCCTGATAGCTTTCTTT. It encodes CASSQRPPLIAFF.

In nucleotides, the CDR3 is TGTGCCAGCAGTGTCGACAGGGCGGGTTCTGGGGCCAACGTCCTGACTTTC. The encoded protein is CASSVDRAGSGANVLTF. The gene calls are TRBV2 and TRBJ2-6, with 7 bases aligning to TRBD1. CDR1 and CDR2 from the germline V gene are SNHLY and FYNNEI. V dropped 4 bases and J dropped 1; count of bases not matched to a gene: 7. The CDR3 runs to 17 residues.

The chain has TRBV4-3 and TRBJ1-3; D ambiguous. Germline CDR1 reads LGHNA; CDR2 reads YSLEER. The germline V and J ends were trimmed by 0 bases and 4 bases, with 13 bases remaining between them. CDR3 length equals 16 residues. As DNA, the CDR3 is TGCGCCAGCAGCCAAGATACCCGGGCCGAAGGAAACACCATATATTTT. Amino acids: CASSQDTRAEGNTIYF.